This T cell receptor (beta chain) appears in the sequencing data of a study of blood T cells in healthy people across ages. Study-wide results and caveats: Nothing was known about donor CMV status, and this possibly confounded expanded clonotype changes. The study regarded diversity estimates from one million T cells as underestimates. Both higher diversity and more naive CD4+ cells marked long-lived donors when set against aged donors.

No fewer than 5.5 micrograms of total RNA were isolated from every sample. Through a sample-barcoded 5' primer and a J-beta primer mix, a second PCR was run for roughly 6 to 12 cycles. TCRdb processed the 5' RACE reads anew with MiXCR; each CDR3 protein has one entry. The sample has roughly 800,000 distinct CDR3 sequences; 58% are singletons. The V end was cut by 6 bases, the J end by 4 bases, with 10 bases between. This CDR3 comprises 13 residues. This clonotype was counted between two and nine times. Its antigen is still unknown. The receptor comes from a man aged 25-45 years in good health. This chain joins TRBV12-3 or TRBV12-4 and TRBJ1-5; no reliable D call. The material sequenced was blood. CDR3 amino acids: CASSKDGNQPQHF. CDR3 nucleotide sequence: TGTGCCAGCAGCAAGGACGGGAATCAGCCCCAGCATTTT.